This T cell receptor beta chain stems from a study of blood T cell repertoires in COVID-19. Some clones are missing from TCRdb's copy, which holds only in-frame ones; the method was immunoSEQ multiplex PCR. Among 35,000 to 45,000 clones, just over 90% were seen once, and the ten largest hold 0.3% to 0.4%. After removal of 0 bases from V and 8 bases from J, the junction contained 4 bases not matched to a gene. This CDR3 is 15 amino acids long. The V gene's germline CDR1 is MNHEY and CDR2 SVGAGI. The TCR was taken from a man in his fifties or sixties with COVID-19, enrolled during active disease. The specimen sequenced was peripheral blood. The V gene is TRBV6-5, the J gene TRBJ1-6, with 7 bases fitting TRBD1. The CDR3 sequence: CASSYSGGRDSPLHF. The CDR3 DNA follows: TGTGCCAGCAGTTACTCAGGGGGCAGAGATTCACCCCTCCACTTT.